This T cell receptor beta chain emerged from a study of shared clonotypes between healthy human individuals. Study-level information: Each donor had three CD4 naive, three CD4 memory, two CD8 naive and one CD8 memory plate.

Regarding the study as a whole: Generation probabilities were higher for clonotypes shared across all four sorted-subset donors than for unshared ones.

Only in-frame clones appear in the TCRdb table, and some are missing; sequencing was by immunoSEQ multiplex PCR. The table shows some 2,400,000 clones, with 90% to 96% occurring only once. As concerns this clone: The target antigen is unknown.

This CDR3 contains 13 residues. Trimming pared 5 bases from V and 5 bases from J, leaving 12 bases between. CDR1 and CDR2 from the germline V gene are MNHNS and SASEGT. Healthy HIV-negative adults with no recent acute infections or vaccinations were recruited as donors. The donors were all Caucasian adults (living in Nashville, Tennessee). J is TRBJ2-5 and V is TRBV6-1, with D hard to call. The source is a man between 18 and 35 years old in good health. Sequencing input: naive CD4+ T cells sorted from blood. The subset: CD45RA+ positively selected. CDR3 nucleotides: TGTGCCAGCAGTCCCGACTGGGATGAGACCCAGTACTTC. Encoded protein: CASSPDWDETQYF.